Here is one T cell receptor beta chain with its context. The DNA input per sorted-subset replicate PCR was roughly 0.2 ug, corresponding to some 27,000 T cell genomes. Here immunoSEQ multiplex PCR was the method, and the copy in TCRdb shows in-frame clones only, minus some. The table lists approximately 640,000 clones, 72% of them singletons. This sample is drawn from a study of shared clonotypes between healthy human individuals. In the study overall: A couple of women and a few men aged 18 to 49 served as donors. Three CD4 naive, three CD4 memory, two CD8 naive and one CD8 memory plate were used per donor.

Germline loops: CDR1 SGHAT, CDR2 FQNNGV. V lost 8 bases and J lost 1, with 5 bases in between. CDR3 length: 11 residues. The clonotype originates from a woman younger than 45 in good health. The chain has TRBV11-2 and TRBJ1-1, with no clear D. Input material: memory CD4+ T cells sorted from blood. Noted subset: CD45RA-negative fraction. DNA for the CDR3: TGTGCCAGCTCAGAGAACACTGAAGCTTTCTTT. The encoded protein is CASSENTEAFF.